This T cell receptor beta chain was identified in a study of cytomegalovirus exposure and HLA in healthy donors. Germline CDR1 reads SEHNR; CDR2 reads FQNEAQ (reference sequence). V lost 5 bases, J lost 6 bases, and 7 bases stayed unmatched. The CDR3 has 14 amino acids. The PCR employed 60 Vbeta primers together with 13 Jbeta primers. Assay: immunoSEQ multiplex PCR; the TCRdb copy retains only in-frame clones and omits some. This sample's table has around 100,000 clones. The sequence was collected from a man in his forties in good health and CMV-seropositive. The V gene is TRBV7-9, the J gene TRBJ2-7, with 10 bases fitting TRBD1. The sample comprised PBMCs. The CDR3 nucleotides are TGTGCCAGCAGCCCGCGGACAGGGGGTCGCGAGCAGTACTTC. Residues: CASSPRTGGREQYF.